This T cell receptor beta chain was identified in a study of tumor-infiltrating lymphocytes in primary liver carcinoma. Starting material of 400 to 600 ng total RNA yielded TCR beta cDNA via a constant-region primer. Researchers made the TCR beta libraries by running three nested multiplex PCR rounds with slightly modified ARM-PCR. TCRdb re-called the multiplex PCR reads with MiXCR, one entry per CDR3 protein. The profile covers roughly 32,000 distinct CDR3 sequences, with about 71% appearing a single time and under 40% taken by the ten largest. The roughly 19-32 mg bulk tissue piece was not sorted before simultaneous RNA and DNA extraction. Tumor samples each held over 90% viable tumor cells. The TCR sequence derives from a woman between 25 and 40 years old with primary liver carcinoma and hepatitis B virus infection. The sequencing sample was made of liver tumor tissue from sampling region 3. The sample's subset: tumor region T3, left-lateral pole.

CDR3 protein: CVGSVEEYEQFF. The CDR3 bases are TGTGTCGGCAGCGTAGAGGAGTACGAGCAGTTCTTC. The V call is TRBV9, the J call TRBJ2-1, with D unclear. This CDR3 has 12 residues. Germline CDR1 reads SGDLS; CDR2 reads YYNGEE.